The clone carrying this T cell receptor (beta chain) was seen a single time. Its antigen is unidentified. The sample belongs to a study of shared clonotypes between healthy human individuals. Study-level results: The expectation was that sequencing depth would affect clonotype sharing among donors. Compared with clonotypes that all four donors shared, non-shared clonotypes had lower generation probabilities.

Subsets obtained from CD4+ cells comprised CD45RA+ naive and CD45RA-negative memory cells. CDR3 length: 17 amino acids. Germline V gene data show CDR1 as SGHNT and CDR2 as YENEEA. Germline trimming cut 3 bases from V and 8 bases from J; bases unmatched to any gene: 9. It was around 190 ng DNA, about 30,000 T cell genomes, that sorted-subset replicate PCRs used. Sequencing was performed with immunoSEQ multiplex PCR; in TCRdb, only in-frame clones are kept and a portion is missing. The sample includes about 1.5 million clones, over 95% of them seen just once. The rearrangement links TRBV11-3 to TRBJ2-2, with TRBD2 matching over 13 bases. Sequencing used naive CD4+ T cells sorted from blood. As to subset: CD45RA+ positively selected. The TCR originated in a man aged 25-45 years in good health. CDR3 DNA sequence: TGTGCCAGCAGCTTGATCCCTGGACTAGCGGGGGCGGGGGAGCTGTTTTTT. Residues: CASSLIPGLAGAGELFF. The whole variable domain, remainder taken from reference TRBV11-3 and TRBJ2-2, is EAGVVQSPRYKIIEKKQPVAFWCNPISGHNTLYWYLQNLGQGPELLIRYENEEAVDDSQLPKDRFSAERLKGVDSTLKIQPAELGDSAVYLCASSLIPGLAGAGELFFGEGSRLTVL.